The 5 T cell receptor beta chains below were found in one sample sequenced in a study of T cells in localized non-small cell lung cancer. Generated by immunoSEQ multiplex PCR, the TCRdb table keeps only in-frame clones and is missing some. The profile shows roughly 24,000 clones, around nine tenths of them singletons. The sequencing used peripheral blood, collected before any cancer treatment. The receptors here all came from a man aged 40 to 70 with stage I squamous cell lung carcinoma.

This chain connects TRBV19 to TRBJ2-2, with D uncertain. Per germline, CDR1 LNHDA and CDR2 SQIVND (reference sequence). The V end lost 5 bases, the J end lost 3 bases, and 4 bases lay between the germline ends. The CDR3 contains 12 residues. CDR3 protein: CASSEDTGELFF. As DNA, the CDR3 is TGTGCCAGTAGTGAGGACACCGGGGAGCTGTTTTTT.

The gene calls are TRBV9 and TRBJ1-2; perhaps TRBD1 as D (6 bases). The CDR3 runs 16 residues. Germline CDR1 is SGDLS and CDR2 is YYNGEE. Trimming removed 4 bases at V and 4 bases at J, with 20 bases between. The CDR3 protein is CASSRQQAPRGYGYTF. The CDR3 DNA sequence: TGTGCCAGCAGCCGCCAACAGGCCCCCAGGGGCTATGGCTACACCTTC. Full variable domain (rest looked up from reference TRBV9 and TRBJ1-2): DSGVTQTPKHLITATGQRVTLRCSPRSGDLSVYWYQQSLDQGLQFLIQYYNGEERAKGNILERFSAQQFPDLHSELNLSSLELGDSALYFCASSRQQAPRGYGYTFGSGTRLTVV.

V usage is TRBV4-1 and J usage is TRBJ2-3; TRBD2 is a possible D gene (5 bases). Germline V CDR1 and CDR2: MGHRA, YSYEKL. This CDR3 has 14 residues. The V gene lost 1 base and the J gene lost 7 bases, with 12 bases spanning the gap. This chain's CDR3 is CASSQARRGNTQYF. The CDR3 DNA reads TGCGCCAGCAGCCAAGCCCGTCGGGGAAATACGCAGTATTTT.

The V and J genes are TRBV14 and TRBJ1-2; D unresolved. From germline, CDR1 is SGHDN and CDR2 FVKESK. V dropped 5 bases and J dropped 4 bases, with 11 bases sitting between them. The CDR3 length is 13 residues. CDR3 DNA sequence: TGTGCCAGCAGCTCCTCGGGAAGCTATGGCTACACCTTC. Protein sequence: CASSSSGSYGYTF. The full variable domain, in which reference TRBV14 and TRBJ1-2 provide the parts outside the CDR3, is EAGVTQFPSHSVIEKGQTVTLRCDPISGHDNLYWYRRVMGKEIKFLLHFVKESKQDESGMPNNRFLAERTGGTYSTLKVQPAELEDSGVYFCASSSSGSYGYTFGSGTRLTVV.

This chain uses TRBV7-9 with TRBJ2-7; possible D gene TRBD1, 5 bases. Looked up from germline, CDR1 is SEHNR and CDR2 is FQNEAQ (reference sequence). CDR3 size: 13 residues. Trimming left V 5 bases short and J 3 bases short, with 11 bases between. The chain's CDR3 is CASSPTAFYEQYF. CDR3 coding DNA: TGTGCCAGCAGCCCGACAGCCTTCTACGAGCAGTACTTC. Looking up the rest from reference TRBV7-9 and TRBJ2-7 gives the full variable domain: DTGVSQNPRHKITKRGQNVTFRCDPISEHNRLYWYRQTLGQGPEFLTYFQNEAQLEKSRLLSDRFSAERPKGSFSTLEIQRTEQGDSAMYLCASSPTAFYEQYFGPGTRLTVT.